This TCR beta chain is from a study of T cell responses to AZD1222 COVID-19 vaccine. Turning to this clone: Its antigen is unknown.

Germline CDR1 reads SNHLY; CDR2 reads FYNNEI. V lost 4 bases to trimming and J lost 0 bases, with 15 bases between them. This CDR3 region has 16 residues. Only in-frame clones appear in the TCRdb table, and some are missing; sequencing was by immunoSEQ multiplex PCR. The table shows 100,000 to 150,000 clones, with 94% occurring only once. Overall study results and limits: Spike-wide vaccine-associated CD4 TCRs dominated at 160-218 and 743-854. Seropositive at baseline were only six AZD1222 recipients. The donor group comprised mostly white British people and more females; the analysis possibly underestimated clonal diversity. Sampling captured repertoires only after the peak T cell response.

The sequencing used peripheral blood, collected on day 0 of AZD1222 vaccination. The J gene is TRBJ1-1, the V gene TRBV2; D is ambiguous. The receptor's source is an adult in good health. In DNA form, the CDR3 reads TGTGCCAGCAGTGTTAATTATGGGGAATTGAACACTGAAGCTTTCTTT. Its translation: CASSVNYGELNTEAFF.